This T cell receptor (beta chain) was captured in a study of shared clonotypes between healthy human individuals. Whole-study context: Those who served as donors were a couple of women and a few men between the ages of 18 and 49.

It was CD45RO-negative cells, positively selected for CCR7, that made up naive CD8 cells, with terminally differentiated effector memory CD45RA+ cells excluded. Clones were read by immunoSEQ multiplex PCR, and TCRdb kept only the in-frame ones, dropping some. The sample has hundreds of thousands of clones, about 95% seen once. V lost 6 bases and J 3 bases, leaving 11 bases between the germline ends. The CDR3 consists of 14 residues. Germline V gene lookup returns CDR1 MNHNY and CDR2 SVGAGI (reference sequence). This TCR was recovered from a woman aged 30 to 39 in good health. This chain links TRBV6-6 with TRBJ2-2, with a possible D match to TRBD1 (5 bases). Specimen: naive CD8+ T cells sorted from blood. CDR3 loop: CASRHDSYTGELFF. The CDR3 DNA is TGTGCCAGCAGACACGACAGTTACACCGGGGAGCTGTTTTTT.